Listed here is a single TCR beta chain. It lacks a known antigen. It has no much larger one-base neighbor in the sample; base qualities were not kept. This entry comes from a study of cytomegalovirus exposure and HLA in healthy donors (dated by TCRdb to about 2017). A note on the overall study: An earlier analysis of around 600 of the donors reported 276 Gb of sequence data and some 120 million unique TCR beta sequences from 150 million to 200 million T cells. About 300 gigabases of sequencing data and tens of millions of unique TCR sequences were included in an early release covering around 650 HLA-typed donors. Among the approximately 430 genotyped donors, around 81% belonged to the genetic ancestry cluster associated with self-reported Caucasian donors. The aim of the study was to test whether cataloging public T cell receptors could identify signatures of past pathogen exposure. The T cell repertoires of around 730 subjects were profiled by immunosequencing and related to cytomegalovirus serostatus. Besides the first cohort of 666 subjects, a separate validation cohort made up of 90 to 150 different subjects was used. To predict cytomegalovirus infection status, the study combined high-throughput TCR immunosequencing, statistical association of individual TCRs with disease status, and machine learning. To study patterns of TCR occurrence, a later analysis re-analyzed previously published TCR beta repertoires from 550 to 800 donors and added high-resolution HLA genotyping. Rather than using new phenotypic data, the later analysis identified candidate immune exposures from TCR beta sequences and from how often those sequences occurred across donors. In an earlier analysis of 500 to 650 of the donors, high-throughput TCR beta sequencing was used to judge whether each TCR beta V gene segment behaved as functional or pseudogenic. Alongside the repertoire data, information on donor age, sex, ethnicity and CMV serostatus was compiled. A later genetic analysis took genome-wide SNP genotypes for 398 of the 666 donors and used that subset as a discovery cohort. All discovery cohort repertoires had been generated on a single sequencing platform. HLA typing included class I and class II loci at four-digit resolution. Typing coverage differed by locus: A, B, C, DRB1 and DQB1 were typed in about 629-640 donors, DQA1 in about 560, DPA1 in around 610, and DPB1 in approximately 450. Because of strong linkage in the cohort, 4 to 6 DR-DQ haplotypes were treated as single units for association and clustering. Among roughly 400 genotyped donors of the cohort, an average of 235,054 unique TCR beta nucleotide sequences were sequenced per donor, 15% to 20% of them non-productive.

The cohort was made up of 500 to 850 healthy bone marrow donors. At the time of sampling, every cohort member was nominally healthy, though immune exposures that went unrecorded were likely present. The donor tested CMV seropositive, placing the donor among the 310 or so seropositive members of the cohort. Every donor gave a peripheral blood sample, and the peripheral blood mononuclear cells from that sample were used for TCR beta sequencing. Genomic DNA was extracted from the blood cell samples with the Qiagen DNeasy Blood Extraction Kit. Points the paper makes about the study in general: Because counts were too low, under 20 rarely observed V segments, including chromosome 9 orphons, were left out of the earlier analysis of several hundred of the donors. HLA typing was unavailable for some donors at each locus, so association tests used only the typed subset. The only immune exposure information available for the cohort was CMV serostatus. Compared with equally common non-associated chains, HLA-associated TCR beta chains in a later analysis were more clonally expanded and had lower generation probabilities. In a later analysis, the rate of TCR association differed among HLA loci, with DRB1 alleles having the most associated TCRs and HLA-C alleles having the fewest. In a later analysis, most CMV-associated TCR beta chains were found to appear HLA-restricted, with HLA associations seemingly driven largely by CMV exposure. Several of the top co-occurrence clusters appeared to be linked to parvovirus B19, influenza, CMV and Epstein-Barr virus, according to a later analysis. In a later genetic analysis, fewer N-insertions in productive TCRs were reported among donors in an Asian-associated ancestry cluster than the roughly 640-donor mean. Specific HLA alleles were associated with over 15,000 TCR beta sequences at a false discovery rate of 0.05 in a later analysis. The sequencing pipeline was judged likely to have produced a cluster of highly shared sequence variants as a technical artifact. A further reported finding was that TCR beta sequences accurately predicted the HLA-A and HLA-B alleles for most subjects in the first cohort. Correlated functional status among segregating V segments might be attributable to linkage disequilibrium, but an unknown experimental factor could not be ruled out. When HLA alleles, especially DR and DQ, strongly co-occurred, attributing TCR associations to individual alleles was difficult. Cytomegalovirus status was reported to be diagnosed by the classifier with high specificity and sensitivity in both the original and validation cohorts. Only TCR beta chains were sequenced in this cohort, and the absence of alpha or paired-chain data limited detectable features. Roughly uniform sequencing depth across donors was assumed in presence/absence analyses, although this assumption may not hold. In vitro tests confirmed that a few of the cytomegalovirus-associated TCR beta chains recognize cytomegalovirus antigens. A total of some 180 TCR beta chains were listed by the study as associated with cytomegalovirus. Some IMGT-functional V segments, including TRBV6-2 and TRBV6-3, could not be distinguished by the 87-base-pair reads and were therefore excluded. A later genetic analysis associated a missense DCLRE1C variant with V-gene and J-gene trimming of TCR beta chains, and an independent cohort replicated the association. In an earlier analysis of 587 of the donors, most TCR beta V segments appeared in productive rearrangements about 90% or about 30% of the time, broadly matching IMGT annotations. According to the authors, the approach could potentially be generalized to other disease states and immunological phenotypes. Across donors, most TCR sequences were observed very rarely, whereas some public TCRs were present in many individuals.

Library generation was performed with the immunoSEQ multiplex PCR assay. For the multiplex PCR, a mixture combining 60 forward primers for TCR Vbeta segments and 13 reverse primers for TCR Jbeta segments was used. The CDR3 region of rearranged TCR beta genes was amplified from genomic DNA with a multiplex PCR assay. On the Illumina HiSeq System, the amplified TCR beta libraries were sequenced as 87-base-pair reads. The original methods were these. A later analysis tallied 70 million to 100 million unique TCR beta chains across the 700 or so repertoires, and about 10 million of those chains were shared by two or more donors. Raw reads were error-corrected and collapsed into unique sequences by a nearest-neighbor algorithm in which closely related sequences were merged to remove PCR and sequencing errors. V, D and J gene segments were assigned by aligning CDR3 sequences to IMGT reference sequences. For a sequence to be retained, a match of at least six nucleotides to both a V gene segment and a J gene segment was required. A rearrangement counted as productive if the CDR3 had no stop codons and remained in frame with V and J, and every other rearrangement counted as non-productive. Following IMGT convention, CDR3 was defined as the stretch from the second conserved V-encoded cysteine up to the conserved J-encoded phenylalanine. In an earlier analysis of roughly 610 of the donors, sequences lacking an unambiguous match to a single V gene segment were excluded. In an earlier analysis of 450 to 700 of the donors, V segments were called functional above 56.7% productive rearrangements and were called segregating when the between-donor standard deviation exceeded 5%. A statistical classification framework was built to diagnose cytomegalovirus status from the catalog of TCR beta chain sequences. In a later analysis, V and J genes were assigned by comparing TCR nucleotide sequences against IMGT/GENE-DB human TR gene sequences. The TCRdist pipeline was used in a later analysis to assign CDR3 sequences and most-parsimonious VDJ recombination scenarios. A later analysis defined each TCR beta chain by its CDR3 amino acid sequence plus V-gene family, and excluded reads lacking a unique V-gene family. As a way to deal with suspected cross-contamination and a sequencing artifact, a later analysis dropped over 550 nucleotide sequences that were highly shared and had low generation probability. A later analysis calculated a clonal expansion index for each public chain from normalized within-repertoire ranks of inferred template counts. In a later analysis, generation probabilities were computed with a VDJ recombination model fitted to out-of-frame rearrangements, and the resulting probabilities were checked against IGoR. In a later analysis, hypergeometric tests were used to score TCR-TCR, TCR-HLA and TCR-CMV co-occurrence, with a repertoire-size bias correction applied to TCR pairs. False discovery rates were estimated in a later analysis by permuting HLA or CMV assignments 20 times. In a later analysis, co-occurring TCRs were grouped using DBSCAN, and TCRdist sequence similarity was added for clustering within HLA-allele-positive subsets. Repertoires with fewer than 30,000 or more than 120,000 public chains were left out of co-occurrence clustering, as were a handful of repertoires with anomalous nucleotide sharing. TCRdb's version of the immuneACCESS table is confined to in-frame rearrangements and falls short of the full clone set. An unresolved V gene accounts for under half of the shortfall where checked; the remainder is of unknown origin. Clone size and the V and J calls come from that table; the DNA yielded D and trimming. Across this sample there are 95,000 to 110,000 clones, with 74% seen only once. The ten most abundant clones make up less than 15% of the sample.

V loses 2 bases at its end and J loses 2 bases; junction bases beyond the gene matches: 8. There are 17 amino acids in the CDR3, from cysteine to phenylalanine inclusive. Left in the record is the CDR3 DNA by itself, 51 bases read in frame from the first base. CDR1 SGHVS and CDR2 FQNEAQ are derived from the germline V gene. Material for sequencing was PBMCs. This TCR was sampled from a woman aged 40 to 50 in good health and CMV-seropositive. The sequence links TRBV7-8 to TRBJ1-5, and TRBD1 aligns with 8 junction nucleotides. The DNA sequence reads TGTGCCAGCAGCTTACTTGACGCAGGGGGCGGCAATCAGCCCCAGCATTTT. This gives the protein CASSLLDAGGGNQPQHF.